These T cell receptor beta chains were read from a single sample in a study of cytomegalovirus exposure and HLA in healthy donors. Method: immunoSEQ multiplex PCR; TCRdb's copy keeps in-frame clones and lacks some. The data contain some 99,000 clones, 70% to 80% of them singletons. The sequencing sample was made of PBMCs. These receptors were taken from a female donor in good health and CMV-seronegative. CDR3s include the opening cysteine and the closing phenylalanine or tryptophan. D genes are given only for firm matches. Clone sizes are given selectively: once, few, many, or a class where the clone is expanded.

j_call	v_call	cdr3_length	clone_size	d_call	cdr3_nt	cdr3_aa
TRBJ2-1	TRBV7-8	17	once	TRBD2	TGTGCCAGCAGCTTAGCGATAACTAGCGGGGGGTGGAATGAGCAGTTCTTC	CASSLAITSGGWNEQFF
TRBJ1-1	TRBV28	20	.	TRBD1	TGTGCCAGCAGTTTATGGACTATAATACCAGGGACAGGGGTGAACACTGAAGCTTTCTTT	CASSLWTIIPGTGVNTEAFF
TRBJ1-5	TRBV10-3	14	.	.	TGTGCCATCAGTGATAGGACAGGCAATCAGCCCCAGCATTTT	CAISDRTGNQPQHF
TRBJ2-5	TRBV10-3	13	.	TRBD1	TGTGCCATCAGTGAGTTTTCAGGGGGGACCCAGTACTTC	CAISEFSGGTQYF
TRBJ1-1	TRBV27	13	.	TRBD1	TGTGCCAGCAGCCCAGACAGGGACACTGAAGCTTTCTTT	CASSPDRDTEAFF
TRBJ2-2	TRBV7-2	16	.	TRBD2	TGTGCCAGCAGCATTCCGGGACTAGCGGGAGCCGGGGAGCTGTTTTTT	CASSIPGLAGAGELFF
TRBJ2-3	TRBV30	16	.	TRBD2	TGTGCCTGGACCCGCCTAGCGGGAGTATTGACAGATACGCAGTATTTT	CAWTRLAGVLTDTQYF
TRBJ1-2	TRBV5-6	15	.	TRBD1	TGTGCCAGCAGCTTGGCCAGGGGACAGGGTTATGGCTACACCTTC	CASSLARGQGYGYTF
TRBJ1-1	TRBV7-3	17	.	TRBD1	TGTGCCAGCAGCTTAATAGGGCTTGGACAGGGTGACACTGAAGCTTTCTTT	CASSLIGLGQGDTEAFF
TRBJ2-6	TRBV28	21	.	.	TGTGCCAGCAGCAATCCTCCCGGAGCGACAGCTCACCTCTCTGGGGCCAACGTCCTGACTTTC	CASSNPPGATAHLSGANVLTF
TRBJ1-5	TRBV6-6	13	.	.	TGTGCCAGCAGCGAATACTCGCGACAGCCCCAGCATTTT	CASSEYSRQPQHF